This is a list of T cell receptor beta chains from one sample in a study of blood T cell repertoires in COVID-19. Method: immunoSEQ multiplex PCR; TCRdb's copy keeps in-frame clones and lacks some. The sample consists of about 70,000 clones, approximately 82% of them appearing once. The source material was peripheral blood. The receptors come from a woman older than 75 with acute or convalescent COVID-19. CDR3s include the opening cysteine and the closing phenylalanine or tryptophan.

>TRBV5-1|15
CASSREGSGGYEQYF
>TRBV12-3/TRBV12-4|12
CASSLGWSGYTF
>TRBV11-2|15
CASSLPGGKTDTQYF
>TRBV18|13
CASSPESSYEQYF
>TRBV6-6|16
CASSYGTESMNTEAFF
>TRBV3-1/TRBV3-2|18
CASSPKLGLAGANGAQYF
>TRBV7-3|14
CASSLTGRAETQYF
>TRBV11-1|14
CASSLWDRRNEQFF
>TRBV20-1|11
CSADRGRGYTF
>TRBV30|12
CASTSDSLGSHF
>TRBV29-1|14
CSVGKTGANTEAFF
>TRBV11-2|17
CASSLDWGGRFYTEAFF
>TRBV18|18
CASSPRYSPSGGPNEQFF
>TRBV5-1|15
CASSLAGGPGETQYF
>TRBV5-1|14
CASRRSENNYGYTF
>TRBV5-1|14
CASSRGVLSYEQYF
>TRBV5-5|15
CASSLVGQGGSPLHF
>TRBV11-2|14
CASSFGGRDTEAFF
>TRBV7-2|14
CASGTGGGTDTQYF
>TRBV7-8|13
CASSLGPSYGYTF
>TRBV3-1/TRBV3-2|12
CASGDRRDRAFF
>TRBV10-1|14
CASSPGGENSPLHF
>TRBV10-1|12
CANAGGQETQYF
>TRBV2|12
CASRLTPRDYTF
>TRBV30|13
CAWSATQNYGYTF
>TRBV4-1|14
CASSQDRQGREAFF
>TRBV11-3|16
CASSQRIGGDTGELFF
>TRBV18|16
CASSPAGQGSTGELFF
>TRBV3-1/TRBV3-2|17
CASSQDLVMGGGETQYF
>TRBV18|14
CASSPQGKGEPQHF
>TRBV6-5|14
CASRPVQGNTEAFF
>TRBV7-9|14
CASSFGYNTGELFF
>TRBV4-2|15
CASSQTGGAGETQYF
>TRBV6-1|13
CASSEIQPYGYTF
>TRBV12-5|14
CASGAGQGNSPLHF
>TRBV6-5|13
CASSPYEDQPQHF
>TRBV7-2|15
CASTLTRATNEKLFF
>TRBV5-1|15
CASSLAAGVYNEQFF
>TRBV3-1/TRBV3-2|18
CASSQVGGLAGVQETQYF
>TRBV12-5|13
CASGRDRVGEQFF
>TRBV6-6|11
CASRQGGELFF
>TRBV4-1|16
CASSQDEGQVFYEQYF
>TRBV6-5|15
CASSPRTVSGNTIYF
>TRBV6-1|17
CASSEALWGSQNTEAFF
>TRBV4-1|13
CASSQDRTYEQYF
>TRBV14|16
CASSQDRLAGRGELFF
>TRBV19|14
CASSRTENTGELFF
>TRBV30|13
CAWSVQGTYEQYF
>TRBV23-1|15
CASSQTGGAELGYTF
>TRBV7-3|15
CASSFGLAGGETQYF
>TRBV5-6|19
CASSFGTGGGFSSYNEQFF
>TRBV11-2|15
CASSFRGTGSPTKYF
>TRBV28|15
CASSPGDRVNTEAFF
>TRBV29-1|14
CSVQASWNTGELFF
>TRBV18|15
CASSPRLAGGAEQFF
>TRBV7-7|14
CASSLGGLEDTQYF
>TRBV7-9|13
CASSLNLGGEAFF
>TRBV5-5|16
CASSPNAGTGAGTQYF
>TRBV19|11
CASSIYWEQFF